The 17 T cell receptor beta chains below were found in one sample sequenced in a study of monozygotic twins with inflammatory bowel disease. Reprocessing the 5' RACE reads, TCRdb reports a single entry for every CDR3 protein and omits DNA. This listing includes about 210,000 distinct CDR3 sequences. The sequenced sample consisted of blood. The receptors stem from a human donor with ulcerative colitis or Crohn's disease, or a healthy co-twin of an affected twin (not recorded which).

CDR3 sequence: CASSVGGSAGTDTQYF. The rearrangement links TRBV9 to TRBJ2-3; TCRdb calls TRBD2, which cannot be checked without DNA. From germline, CDR1 is SGDLS and CDR2 YYNGEE. The CDR3 is 16 residues long.

The chain uses TRBV12-3 or TRBV12-4 and TRBJ1-1; there is no DNA to check the TCRdb D call of TRBD1. The CDR3 length is 13 residues. Here the CDR3 reads CASSTPTVPEAFF.

The chain's CDR3 is CASTQGTSGGKLFF. The genes are TRBV2 and TRBJ1-4; there is no DNA to check the TCRdb D call of TRBD1. This CDR3 has 14 residues. From germline, CDR1 is SNHLY and CDR2 FYNNEI.

This chain joins TRBV5-1 and TRBJ1-1; TCRdb outputs TRBD1, but without DNA this stays unchecked. CDR1 and CDR2 from the germline V gene are SGHRS and YFSETQ. This CDR3 comprises 17 residues. The CDR3 sequence is CASSSKRDARRGTEAFF.

The genes are TRBV7-9 and TRBJ1-4. Germline CDR1 and CDR2: SEHNR and FQNEAQ (reference sequence). The CDR3 is made up of 16 amino acids. The CDR3 loop reads CASSLLVQGGNEKLFF.

The CDR3 reads CASSGRRTGVNTEAFF. The chain couples TRBV12-3 or TRBV12-4 to TRBJ1-1; TCRdb lists TRBD1, though no DNA is available to test this call. This CDR3 is built from 16 residues.

This chain uses TRBV7-3 with TRBJ2-1; TCRdb reports TRBD1, a call that lacks DNA to check it against. This CDR3 comprises 16 residues. In germline, CDR1 is SGHTA, CDR2 FQGTGA. The CDR3 is CASSWLVGGAINEQFF.

The chain couples TRBV12-3 or TRBV12-4 to TRBJ2-7; TCRdb lists TRBD1, though no DNA is available to test this call. CDR3 size: 14 residues. CDR3 residues: CASSKDRVGYEQYF.

This chain connects TRBV7-9 to TRBJ2-1. The CDR3 runs 16 residues. Germline V gives CDR1 SEHNR, CDR2 FQNEAQ (reference sequence). The CDR3 is CASSLRASGLYNEQFF.

This CDR3 is CASSLDRSADTQYF. This chain connects TRBV7-3 to TRBJ2-3; TCRdb returns TRBD1, unconfirmable since there is no DNA. Germline CDR1 and CDR2: SGHTA and FQGTGA. This CDR3 has 14 residues.

This chain's CDR3 is CASSLAWGPDSPAYSPLHF. The V gene is TRBV5-1, the J gene TRBJ1-6; TCRdb's D gene call, TRBD1, goes unchecked for lack of DNA. Looked up from germline, CDR1 is SGHRS and CDR2 is YFSETQ. This CDR3 is 19 amino acids long. The full variable domain, with the rest looked up from reference TRBV5-1 and TRBJ1-6, is KAGVTQTPRYLIKTRGQQVTLSCSPISGHRSVSWYQQTPGQGLQFLFEYFSETQRNKGNFPGRFSGRQFSNSRSEMNVSTLELGDSALYLCASSLAWGPDSPAYSPLHFGNGTRLTVT.

V gene TRBV20-1 combines with J gene TRBJ1-5; TCRdb's D call, TRBD1, is unchecked because there is no DNA. This CDR3 comprises 16 residues. Germline values: CDR1 DFQATT, CDR2 SNEGSKA (reference sequence). The CDR3 here is CSAVTGGLRVNQPQHF.

V is TRBV4-1 and J is TRBJ2-2; TCRdb's D call, TRBD1, is unchecked because there is no DNA. The CDR3 consists of 17 residues. In germline, CDR1 is MGHRA, CDR2 YSYEKL. The CDR3 spells CASSRGGDVMNTGELFF.

The gene calls are TRBV20-1 and TRBJ2-4; TCRdb names TRBD1, which stays unverified in the absence of DNA. This CDR3 comprises 16 residues. CDR1 and CDR2 (germline): DFQATT, SNEGSKA (reference sequence). CDR3 region: CSARDPVFEAKNIQYF.

The chain carries TRBV5-4 and TRBJ1-2. The germline V gene has CDR1 SGHNT and CDR2 YYREEE (reference sequence). The CDR3 contains 16 residues. CDR3 region: CASSFGQSRRVNGYTF.

The rearrangement uses TRBV14 and TRBJ1-4. Per the germline V gene, CDR1 is SGHDN and CDR2 is FVKESK. The CDR3 covers 13 residues. The CDR3 protein is CASSQGAAEKLFF.

V gene TRBV27 combines with J gene TRBJ2-6; the D call from TCRdb, TRBD1, cannot be confirmed without DNA. The CDR3 covers 17 residues. Germline values: CDR1 MNHEY, CDR2 SMNVEV (reference sequence). CDR3 region: CASSLWPVPSGANVLTF.